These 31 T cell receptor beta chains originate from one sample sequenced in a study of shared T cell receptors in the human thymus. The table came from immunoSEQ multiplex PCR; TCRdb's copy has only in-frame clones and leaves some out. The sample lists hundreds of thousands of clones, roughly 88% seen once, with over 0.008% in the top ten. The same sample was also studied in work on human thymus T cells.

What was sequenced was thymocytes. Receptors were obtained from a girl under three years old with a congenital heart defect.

The CDR3 DNA reads TGTGCCAGCAGCTTAGAGAGGATTGAGGCGGGGAACACTGAAGCTTTCTTT. It translates to CASSLERIEAGNTEAFF. This rearrangement joins TRBV7-2 to TRBJ1-1, with D unresolved. Trimming removed 1 base from V and 1 base from J, with 16 bases in between. The CDR3 runs to 17 residues. Germline CDR1 SGHTA, CDR2 FQGNSA.

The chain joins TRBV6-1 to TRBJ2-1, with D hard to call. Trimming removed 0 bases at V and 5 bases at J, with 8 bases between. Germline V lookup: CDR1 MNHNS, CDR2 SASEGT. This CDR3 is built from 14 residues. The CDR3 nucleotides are TGTGCCAGCAGTGAAGCCGCTGAGAACAATGAGCAGTTCTTC. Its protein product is CASSEAAENNEQFF.

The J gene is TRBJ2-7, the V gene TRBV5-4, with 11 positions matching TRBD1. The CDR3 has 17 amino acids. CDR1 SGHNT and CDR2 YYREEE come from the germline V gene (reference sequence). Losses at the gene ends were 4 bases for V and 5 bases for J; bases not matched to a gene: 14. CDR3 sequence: CASSLQIPDRGLHEQYF. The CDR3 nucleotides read TGTGCCAGCAGCCTACAAATCCCGGACAGGGGGCTGCACGAGCAGTACTTC. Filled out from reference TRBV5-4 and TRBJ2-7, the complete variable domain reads ETGVTQSPTHLIKTRGQQVTLRCSSQSGHNTVSWYQQALGQGPQFIFQYYREEENGRGNFPPRFSGLQFPNYSSELNVNALELDDSALYLCASSLQIPDRGLHEQYFGPGTRLTVT.

CDR3 loop: CASNLRGRGQPQHF. In DNA form, the CDR3 reads TGTGCCAGTAACCTCAGGGGGCGCGGTCAGCCCCAGCATTTT. This chain uses TRBV19 with TRBJ1-5; 8 bases map to TRBD1. Germline CDR1 LNHDA, CDR2 SQIVND (reference sequence). The ends lost 7 bases at V and 6 bases at J; junction bases unmatched: 8. The CDR3 spans 14 residues.

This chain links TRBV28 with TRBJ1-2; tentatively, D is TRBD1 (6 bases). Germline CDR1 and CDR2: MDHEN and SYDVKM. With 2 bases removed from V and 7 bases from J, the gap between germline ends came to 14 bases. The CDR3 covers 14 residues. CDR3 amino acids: CASSLGWAGVGYTF. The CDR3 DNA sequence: TGTGCCAGCAGTTTAGGATGGGCAGGGGTTGGCTACACCTTC.

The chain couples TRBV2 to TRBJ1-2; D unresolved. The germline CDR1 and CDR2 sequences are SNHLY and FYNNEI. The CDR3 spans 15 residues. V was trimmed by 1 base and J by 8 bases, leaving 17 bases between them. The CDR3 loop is CASSEGGSRKDGYTF. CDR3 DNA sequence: TGTGCCAGCAGTGAAGGAGGGTCTCGGAAGGACGGCTACACCTTC.

The chain's CDR3 is CASIQGSTEAFF. The CDR3 DNA follows: TGTGCCAGCATCCAGGGGTCCACTGAAGCTTTCTTT. The chain links TRBV19 to TRBJ1-1, with D possibly matching TRBD1 (6 bases). The CDR3 covers 12 residues. The germline CDR1 and CDR2 sequences are LNHDA and SQIVND (reference sequence). The V end was cut by 9 bases, the J end by 4 bases, with 12 bases between.

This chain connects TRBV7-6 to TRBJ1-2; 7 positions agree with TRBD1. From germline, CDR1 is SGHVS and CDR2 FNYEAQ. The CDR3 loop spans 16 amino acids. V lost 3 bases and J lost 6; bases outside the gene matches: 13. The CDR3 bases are TGTGCCAGCAGCTTCCTACACAGGGGTGGGAACAATGGCTACACCTTC. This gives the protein CASSFLHRGGNNGYTF. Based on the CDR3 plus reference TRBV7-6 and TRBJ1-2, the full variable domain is GAGVSQSPRYKVTKRGQDVALRCDPISGHVSLYWYRQALGQGPEFLTYFNYEAQQDKSGLPNDRFSAERPEGSISTLTIQRTEQRDSAMYRCASSFLHRGGNNGYTFGSGTRLTVV.

The CDR3 nucleotides are TGTGCCAGCTCACCCGACCGGGGTTCGGGGGCCAACGTCCTGACTTTC. As protein: CASSPDRGSGANVLTF. V and J are TRBV18 and TRBJ2-6, with D possibly TRBD2 on 5 matching bases. V lost 3 bases, J lost 4 bases, and 13 bases lay in between. CDR3 length: 16 amino acids. Germline CDR1 is KGHSH and CDR2 is LQKENI.

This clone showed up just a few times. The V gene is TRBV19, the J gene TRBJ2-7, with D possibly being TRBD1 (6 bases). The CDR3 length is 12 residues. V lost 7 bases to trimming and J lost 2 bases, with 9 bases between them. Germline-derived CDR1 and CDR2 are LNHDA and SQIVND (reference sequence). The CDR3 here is CASMQGPYEQYF. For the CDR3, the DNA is TGTGCCAGTATGCAGGGGCCCTACGAGCAGTACTTC.

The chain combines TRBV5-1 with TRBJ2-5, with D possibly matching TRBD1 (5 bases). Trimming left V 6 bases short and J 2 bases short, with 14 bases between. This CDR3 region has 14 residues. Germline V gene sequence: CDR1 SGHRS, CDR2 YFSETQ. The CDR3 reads CASNSDNNQETQYF. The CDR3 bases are TGCGCCAGCAACTCGGACAACAATCAAGAGACCCAGTACTTC.

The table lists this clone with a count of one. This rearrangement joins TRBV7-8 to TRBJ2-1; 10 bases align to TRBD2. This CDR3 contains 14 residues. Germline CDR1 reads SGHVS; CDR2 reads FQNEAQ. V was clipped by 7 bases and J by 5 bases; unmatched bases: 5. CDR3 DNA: TGTGCCAGCATGAGACTAGCGGGTGACAATGAGCAGTTCTTC. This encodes CASMRLAGDNEQFF.

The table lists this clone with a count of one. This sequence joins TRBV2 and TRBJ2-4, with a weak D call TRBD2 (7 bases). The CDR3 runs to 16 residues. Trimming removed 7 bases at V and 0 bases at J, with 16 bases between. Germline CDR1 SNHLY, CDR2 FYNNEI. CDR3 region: CASTWAGAVAKNIQYF. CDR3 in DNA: TGTGCCAGCACCTGGGCGGGGGCCGTAGCCAAAAACATTCAGTACTTC. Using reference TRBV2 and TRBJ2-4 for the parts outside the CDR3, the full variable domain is EPEVTQTPSHQVTQMGQEVILRCVPISNHLYFYWYRQILGQKVEFLVSFYNNEISEKSEIFDDQFSVERPDGSNFTLKIRSTKLEDSAMYFCASTWAGAVAKNIQYFGAGTRLSVL.

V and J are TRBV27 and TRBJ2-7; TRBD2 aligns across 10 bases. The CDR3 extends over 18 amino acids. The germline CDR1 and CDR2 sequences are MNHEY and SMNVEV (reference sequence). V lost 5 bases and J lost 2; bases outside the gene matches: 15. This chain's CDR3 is CASSQVLAGAIQPYEQYF. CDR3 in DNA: TGTGCCAGCAGTCAGGTCCTAGCGGGGGCCATACAACCCTACGAGCAGTACTTC.

CDR3 region: CASSLGQGDNSPLHF. CDR3 nucleotide sequence: TGTGCCAGCAGCTTAGGCCAGGGCGATAATTCACCCCTCCACTTT. The chain is built from TRBV7-8 and TRBJ1-6; a weak D match, TRBD1 (5 bases). Germline values: CDR1 SGHVS, CDR2 FQNEAQ. The CDR3 runs 15 residues. Trimming left V 1 base short and J 5 bases short, with 9 bases between.

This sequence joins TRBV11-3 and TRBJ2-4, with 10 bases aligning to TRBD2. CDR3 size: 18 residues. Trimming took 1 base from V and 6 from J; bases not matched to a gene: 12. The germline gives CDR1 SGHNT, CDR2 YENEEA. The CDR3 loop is CASSLVAGAKRGGNIQYF. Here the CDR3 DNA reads TGTGCCAGCAGCTTAGTGGCGGGGGCTAAGCGGGGGGGAAACATTCAGTACTTC.

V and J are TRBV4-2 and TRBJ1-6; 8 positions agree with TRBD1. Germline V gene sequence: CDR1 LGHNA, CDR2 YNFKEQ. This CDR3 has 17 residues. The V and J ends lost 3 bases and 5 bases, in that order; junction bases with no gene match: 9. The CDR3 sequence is CASSHDPDRAHNSPLHF. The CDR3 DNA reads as TGTGCCAGCAGCCATGATCCGGACAGGGCCCATAATTCACCCCTCCACTTT.

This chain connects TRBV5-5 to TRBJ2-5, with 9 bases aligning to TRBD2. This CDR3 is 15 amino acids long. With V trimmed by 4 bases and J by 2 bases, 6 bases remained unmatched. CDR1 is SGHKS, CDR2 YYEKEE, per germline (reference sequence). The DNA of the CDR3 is TGTGCCAGCAGCCTCGGACTAGCGAGGCAAGAGACCCAGTACTTC. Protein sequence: CASSLGLARQETQYF.

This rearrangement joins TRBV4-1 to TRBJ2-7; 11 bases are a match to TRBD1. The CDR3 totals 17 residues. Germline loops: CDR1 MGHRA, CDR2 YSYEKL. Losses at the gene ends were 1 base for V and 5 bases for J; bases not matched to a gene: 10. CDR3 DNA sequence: TGCGCCAGCAGCCAAGGGGACAGGGGGGTTCGGCAAAACGAGCAGTACTTC. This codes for CASSQGDRGVRQNEQYF.

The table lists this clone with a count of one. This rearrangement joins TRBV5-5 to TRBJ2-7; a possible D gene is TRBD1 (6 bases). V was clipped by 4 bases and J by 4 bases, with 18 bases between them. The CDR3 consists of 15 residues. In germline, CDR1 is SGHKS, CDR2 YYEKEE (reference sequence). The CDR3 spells CASSPRPPTGYEQYF. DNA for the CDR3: TGTGCCAGCAGCCCGCGACCGCCAACAGGGTACGAGCAGTACTTC.

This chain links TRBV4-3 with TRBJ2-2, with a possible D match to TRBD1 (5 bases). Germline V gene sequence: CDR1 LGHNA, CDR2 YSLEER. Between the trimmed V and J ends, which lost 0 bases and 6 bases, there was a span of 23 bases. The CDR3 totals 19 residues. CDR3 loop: CASSQERSHRNGRSGELFF. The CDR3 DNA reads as TGCGCCAGCAGCCAAGAAAGATCCCACAGGAACGGGCGGTCCGGGGAGCTGTTTTTT.

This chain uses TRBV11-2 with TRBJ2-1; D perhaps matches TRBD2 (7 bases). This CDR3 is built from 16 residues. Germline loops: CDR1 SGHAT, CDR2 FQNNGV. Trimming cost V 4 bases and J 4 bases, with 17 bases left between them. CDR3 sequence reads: CASSSRGGSHYNEQFF. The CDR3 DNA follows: TGTGCCAGCAGCTCCCGCGGGGGCAGTCATTACAATGAGCAGTTCTTC.

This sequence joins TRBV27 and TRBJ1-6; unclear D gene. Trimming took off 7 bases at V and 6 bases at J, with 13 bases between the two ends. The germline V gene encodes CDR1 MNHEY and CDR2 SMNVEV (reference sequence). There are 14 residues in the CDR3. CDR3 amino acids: CASKRSGSNSPLHF. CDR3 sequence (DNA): TGTGCCAGCAAACGAAGCGGGAGTAATTCACCCCTCCACTTT.

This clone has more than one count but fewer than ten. Written as DNA, the CDR3 is TGTGCCAGCAGTAATTGGACAGGGCGAGAGCAGTACTTC. Translated: CASSNWTGREQYF. The genes are TRBV27 and TRBJ2-7, with 8 bases identical to TRBD1. CDR1 MNHEY and CDR2 SMNVEV come from the germline V gene (reference sequence). The junction had 7 bases not matched to a gene; V was cut back by 5 bases and J by 7 bases. The CDR3 has 13 residues.

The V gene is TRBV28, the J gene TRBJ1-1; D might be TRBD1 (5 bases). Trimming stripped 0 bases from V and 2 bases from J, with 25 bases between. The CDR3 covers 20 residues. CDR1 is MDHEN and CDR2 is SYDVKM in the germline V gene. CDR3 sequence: CASSLCPPGEGTELNTEAFF. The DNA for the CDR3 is TGTGCCAGCAGTTTATGCCCCCCGGGGGAAGGGACGGAGTTAAACACTGAAGCTTTCTTT.

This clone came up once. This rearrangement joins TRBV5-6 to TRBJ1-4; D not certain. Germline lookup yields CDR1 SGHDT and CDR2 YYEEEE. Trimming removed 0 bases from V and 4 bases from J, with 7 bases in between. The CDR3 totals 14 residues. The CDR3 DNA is TGTGCCAGCAGCTTGGGGGCCAGTAATGAAAAACTGTTTTTT. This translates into CASSLGASNEKLFF.

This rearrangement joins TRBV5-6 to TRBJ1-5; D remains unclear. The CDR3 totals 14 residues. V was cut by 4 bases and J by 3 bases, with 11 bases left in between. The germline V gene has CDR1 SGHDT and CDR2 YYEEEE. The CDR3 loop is CASSMGRVNQPQHF. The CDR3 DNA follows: TGTGCCAGCAGCATGGGGAGGGTCAATCAGCCCCAGCATTTT.

For the CDR3, the DNA is TGTGCCAGCAGCCGGGCGGGGGGGAGGGCCTATAATTCACCCCTCCACTTT. Translating it yields CASSRAGGRAYNSPLHF. V is TRBV27 and J is TRBJ1-6, with D perhaps matching TRBD1 (5 bases). This CDR3 contains 17 residues. In germline, CDR1 is MNHEY, CDR2 SMNVEV (reference sequence). Trimming removed 6 bases at V and 2 bases at J, with 17 bases between.

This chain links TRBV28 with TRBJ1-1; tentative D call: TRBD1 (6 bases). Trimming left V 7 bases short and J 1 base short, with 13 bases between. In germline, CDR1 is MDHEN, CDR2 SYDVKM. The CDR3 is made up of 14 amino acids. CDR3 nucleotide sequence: TGTGCCAGCACTCTCATGACAGGGAACACTGAAGCTTTCTTT. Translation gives CASTLMTGNTEAFF.

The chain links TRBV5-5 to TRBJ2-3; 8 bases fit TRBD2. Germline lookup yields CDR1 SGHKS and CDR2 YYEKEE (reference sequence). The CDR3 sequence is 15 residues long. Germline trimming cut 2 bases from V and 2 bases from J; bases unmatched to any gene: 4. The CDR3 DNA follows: TGTGCCAGCAGCTTTGGACTAGCAAACACAGATACGCAGTATTTT. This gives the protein CASSFGLANTDTQYF. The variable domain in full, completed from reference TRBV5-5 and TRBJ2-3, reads DAGVTQSPTHLIKTRGQQVTLRCSPISGHKSVSWYQQVLGQGPQFIFQYYEKEERGRGNFPDRFSARQFPNYSSELNVNALLLGDSALYLCASSFGLANTDTQYFGPGTRLTVL.

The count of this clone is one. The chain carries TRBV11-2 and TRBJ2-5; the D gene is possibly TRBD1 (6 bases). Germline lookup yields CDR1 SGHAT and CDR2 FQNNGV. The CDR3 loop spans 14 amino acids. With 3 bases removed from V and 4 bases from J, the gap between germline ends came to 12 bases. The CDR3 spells CASSFTRGLETQYF. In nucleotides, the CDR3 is TGTGCCAGCAGCTTTACCAGGGGTTTAGAGACCCAGTACTTC. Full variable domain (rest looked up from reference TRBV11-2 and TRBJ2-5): EAGVAQSPRYKIIEKRQSVAFWCNPISGHATLYWYQQILGQGPKLLIQFQNNGVVDDSQLPKDRFSAERLKGVDSTLKIQPAKLEDSAVYLCASSFTRGLETQYFGPGTRLLVL.